This T cell receptor (beta chain) is drawn from a study of blood T cells in healthy people across ages. Each sample used at least 7 million PBMCs. Primers used in a second PCR of about 6 to 11 cycles were a sample-barcoded 5' primer and a J-beta primer mix. TCRdb independently ran MiXCR on the 5' RACE reads; one entry per CDR3 protein. The sample consists of 780,000 or so distinct CDR3 sequences, just over 55% of them appearing once. CDR1 and CDR2 (germline): DFQATT, SNEGSKA (reference sequence). This CDR3 spans 18 amino acids. The V segment lost 3 bases and the J segment 0 bases; nucleotides outside the gene matches: 13. The table lists this clonotype with many counts.

Sequenced input: blood. The source is a middle-aged man in good health. J is TRBJ2-4 and V is TRBV20-1, with 8 bases that match TRBD2. This CDR3 reads CSASLYSGGALAKNIQYF. CDR3 sequence (DNA): TGCAGTGCTAGCCTTTATTCCGGGGGGGCACTAGCCAAAAACATTCAGTACTTC.